This TCR beta chain appears in the sequencing data of a study of T cell responses to AZD1222 COVID-19 vaccine. About the study: Pooled samples include second doses given at about 4 or 12 weeks. General study results and limits: It was only after the peak T cell response that any repertoires were sampled. Spike was spanned by vaccine-associated CD4 TCRs, with dominance at 160-218 and 743-854.

Only in-frame clones appear in the TCRdb table, and some are missing; sequencing was by immunoSEQ multiplex PCR. The sample lists approximately 120,000 clones; about 93% were seen once. This CDR3 is built from 14 residues. Germline loops: CDR1 SGHNT, CDR2 YYREEE (reference sequence). Trimming took 4 bases from V and 2 from J, leaving 13 bases between them. Details on this clone: Antigen: not known.

This TCR was recovered from an adult in good health. The chain joins TRBV5-4 to TRBJ2-7, with D perhaps TRBD2 (6 bases). Sequenced here: peripheral blood, sampled on day 0 of AZD1222 vaccination. CDR3 sequence: CASSPPGAAYEQYF. Here the CDR3 DNA reads TGTGCCAGCAGCCCGCCGGGAGCGGCCTACGAGCAGTACTTC. The full variable domain, completed using reference TRBV5-4 and TRBJ2-7, is ETGVTQSPTHLIKTRGQQVTLRCSSQSGHNTVSWYQQALGQGPQFIFQYYREEENGRGNFPPRFSGLQFPNYSSELNVNALELDDSALYLCASSPPGAAYEQYFGPGTRLTVT.